The 12 T cell receptor beta chains below all came from one sample that was sequenced in a study of control samples from healthy donors and cancer patients. The table came from immunoSEQ multiplex PCR; TCRdb's copy has only in-frame clones and leaves some out. The data show about 26,000 clones, 82% seen once. The material sequenced was PBMCs. These TCRs come from a man between 60 and 75 years old with colorectal cancer.

V is TRBV5-4 and J is TRBJ1-2; 7 bases align to TRBD1. Germline lookup yields CDR1 SGHNT and CDR2 YYREEE (reference sequence). CDR3 length: 14 amino acids. The junction had 5 bases not matched to a gene; V was cut back by 2 bases and J by 4 bases. This CDR3 is CASSLQGQVYGYTF. The CDR3 DNA reads TGTGCCAGCAGCTTACAAGGACAGGTCTATGGCTACACCTTC.

This rearrangement joins TRBV6-5 to TRBJ1-5, with TRBD1 as a possible D gene (5 bases). The V end was cut by 2 bases, the J end by 1 base, with 9 bases between. Germline-derived CDR1 and CDR2 are MNHEY and SVGAGI. The CDR3 runs 15 residues. The CDR3 nucleotides are TGTGCCAGCAGTTACGGGGGGGGGAGCAATCAGCCCCAGCATTTT. Translated: CASSYGGGSNQPQHF.

The rearrangement joins TRBV11-1 to TRBJ1-2; TRBD1 matches 9 bases. Trimming cost V 2 bases and J 4 bases; bases outside gene matches: 8. In germline, CDR1 is SGHAT, CDR2 FQDESV (reference sequence). The CDR3 consists of 16 residues. The CDR3 sequence is CASSLTGTGSSYGYTF. DNA of the CDR3: TGTGCCAGCAGCTTAACCGGGACAGGGAGCTCCTATGGCTACACCTTC.

CDR3 nucleotides: TGTGCCAGCAGTGGACAGGGGGCGTTAAACACTGAAGCTTTCTTT. Amino acid sequence: CASSGQGALNTEAFF. The chain is built from TRBV2 and TRBJ1-1; 10 bases line up with TRBD1. Germline CDR1 and CDR2: SNHLY and FYNNEI. With V trimmed by 4 bases and J by 2 bases, 4 bases remained unmatched. The CDR3 extends over 15 amino acids.

The chain couples TRBV6-1 to TRBJ1-6; no clear D gene. Germline lookup yields CDR1 MNHNS and CDR2 SASEGT. The CDR3 loop spans 15 amino acids. V lost 2 bases, J lost 5 bases, and 10 bases lay in between. Here the CDR3 reads CASSEYGSDNSPLHF. The CDR3 bases are TGTGCCAGCAGTGAATACGGCAGCGATAATTCACCCCTCCACTTT.

This rearrangement joins TRBV9 to TRBJ2-2, with 9 positions matching TRBD1. CDR3 length: 15 amino acids. The germline V gene has CDR1 SGDLS and CDR2 YYNGEE. V gave up 3 bases and J gave up 4 bases; unmatched junction bases: 4. CDR3 in amino acids: CASSAGTGPTGELFF. CDR3 bases: TGTGCCAGCAGCGCGGGGACAGGGCCCACCGGGGAGCTGTTTTTT. Full variable domain (missing parts from reference TRBV9 and TRBJ2-2): DSGVTQTPKHLITATGQRVTLRCSPRSGDLSVYWYQQSLDQGLQFLIQYYNGEERAKGNILERFSAQQFPDLHSELNLSSLELGDSALYFCASSAGTGPTGELFFGEGSRLTVL.

The J gene is TRBJ2-2, the V gene TRBV7-9; D assignment may be TRBD1 or TRBD2 (6 bases each). Trimming removed 4 bases from V and 7 bases from J, with 16 bases in between. The germline CDR1 and CDR2 sequences are SEHNR and FQNEAQ (reference sequence). The CDR3 sequence is 15 residues long. CDR3 sequence reads: CASSSITGRIGELFF. The CDR3 DNA follows: TGTGCCAGCAGCTCAATCACAGGGAGGATCGGGGAGCTGTTTTTT.

The V and J genes are TRBV7-2 and TRBJ1-2; 8 nucleotides line up with TRBD1. The CDR3 is 15 residues long. In germline, CDR1 is SGHTA, CDR2 FQGNSA. The J segment lost 7 bases and the V segment lost 1 base, leaving 8 bases of the junction unmatched. The CDR3 protein is CASSLVGTGRAGYTF. CDR3 bases: TGTGCCAGCAGCTTAGTTGGGACAGGCCGGGCTGGCTACACCTTC.

This chain uses TRBV19 with TRBJ1-2; D remains ambiguous. Trimming pared 7 bases from V and 8 bases from J, leaving 17 bases between. The length of the CDR3 is 13 residues. CDR1 LNHDA and CDR2 SQIVND come from the germline V gene (reference sequence). The CDR3 DNA sequence: TGTGCCAGTACGGTCTCGGCGGTATCAGGCTACACCTTC. Translating gives CASTVSAVSGYTF.

The chain is built from TRBV9 and TRBJ1-2; maybe TRBD1 (5 bases). Germline V CDR1 and CDR2: SGDLS, YYNGEE. The CDR3 extends over 14 amino acids. Trimming took off 0 bases at V and 8 bases at J, with 14 bases between the two ends. CDR3 amino acids: CASSVVGGYGGYTF. CDR3 DNA: TGTGCCAGCAGCGTAGTCGGGGGGTATGGAGGCTACACCTTC.

The gene calls are TRBV18 and TRBJ2-2; the D is unclear. Trimming took off 3 bases at V and 1 base at J, with 6 bases between the two ends. The CDR3 has 14 amino acids. CDR1 is KGHSH, CDR2 LQKENI, per germline. In DNA, the CDR3 is TGTGCCAGCTCACCCGATAGGAACACCGGGGAGCTGTTTTTT. It specifies CASSPDRNTGELFF.

V is TRBV5-1 and J is TRBJ1-1; no definite D call. Germline CDR1 is SGHRS and CDR2 is YFSETQ. This CDR3 region has 14 residues. The V and J ends lost 2 bases and 4 bases respectively, with 12 bases between them. CDR3 nucleotide sequence: TGCGCCAGCAGCTTCGACCCGCCGAGCACTGAAGCTTTCTTT. Translating it yields CASSFDPPSTEAFF.